This T cell receptor (beta chain) was documented in a study of T-cell reconstitution after alpha-beta-depleted transplantation in children. The study's findings and limits: The study traced high day-60 TCRbeta diversity in some patients to surviving recipient T cells and thymic progenitors.

CDR3 length: 12 amino acids. Trimming took 4 bases from V and 4 from J, leaving 10 bases between them. From germline, CDR1 is SQVTM and CDR2 ANQGSEA. This clonotype showed up many times. Its antigen is unidentified. Molecular barcoding with unique molecular identifiers was used for the TCRbeta library. TCRdb independently ran MiXCR on the PCR reads; one entry per CDR3 protein. This table holds a few hundred thousand distinct CDR3 sequences, 11% found once. The chain joins TRBV29-1 to TRBJ1-2; maybe TRBD1 (5 bases). The source is a child younger than two with acute myeloid leukemia, due to receive a stem cell transplant. The specimen comprised PBMCs, sampled before TCRalphabeta/CD19-depleted stem cell transplant. Here the CDR3 reads CSVVRGTYGYTF. CDR3 nucleotide sequence: TGCAGCGTTGTAAGAGGGACCTATGGCTACACCTTC.